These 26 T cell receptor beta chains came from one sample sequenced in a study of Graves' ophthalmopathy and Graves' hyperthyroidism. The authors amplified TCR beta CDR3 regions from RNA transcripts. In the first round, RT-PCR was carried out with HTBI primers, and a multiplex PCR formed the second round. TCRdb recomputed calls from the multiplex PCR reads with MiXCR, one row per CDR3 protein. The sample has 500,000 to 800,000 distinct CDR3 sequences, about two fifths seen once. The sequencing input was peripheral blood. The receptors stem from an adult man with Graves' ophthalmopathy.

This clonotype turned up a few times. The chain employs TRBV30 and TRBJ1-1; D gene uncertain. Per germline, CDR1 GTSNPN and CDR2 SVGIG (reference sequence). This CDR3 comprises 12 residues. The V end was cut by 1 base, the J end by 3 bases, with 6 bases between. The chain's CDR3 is CAWSAPYTEAFF. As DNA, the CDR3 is TGTGCCTGGAGTGCACCCTACACTGAAGCTTTCTTT.

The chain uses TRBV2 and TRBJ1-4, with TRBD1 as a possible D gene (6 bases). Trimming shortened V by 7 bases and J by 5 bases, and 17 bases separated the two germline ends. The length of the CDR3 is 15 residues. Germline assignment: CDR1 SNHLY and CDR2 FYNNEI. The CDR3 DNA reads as TGTGCCAGCATTCAGGGGTGGACTGAGAATGAAAAACTGTTTTTT. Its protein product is CASIQGWTENEKLFF. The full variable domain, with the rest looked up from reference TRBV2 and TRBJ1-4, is EPEVTQTPSHQVTQMGQEVILRCVPISNHLYFYWYRQILGQKVEFLVSFYNNEISEKSEIFDDQFSVERPDGSNFTLKIRSTKLEDSAMYFCASIQGWTENEKLFFGSGTQLSVL.

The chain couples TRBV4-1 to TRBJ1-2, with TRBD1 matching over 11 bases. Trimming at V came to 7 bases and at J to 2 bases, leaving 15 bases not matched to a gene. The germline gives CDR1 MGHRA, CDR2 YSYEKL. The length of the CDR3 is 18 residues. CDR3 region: CASKGTGGKQLINYGYTF. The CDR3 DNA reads TGCGCCAGCAAGGGGACAGGGGGAAAACAACTGATCAACTATGGCTACACCTTC.

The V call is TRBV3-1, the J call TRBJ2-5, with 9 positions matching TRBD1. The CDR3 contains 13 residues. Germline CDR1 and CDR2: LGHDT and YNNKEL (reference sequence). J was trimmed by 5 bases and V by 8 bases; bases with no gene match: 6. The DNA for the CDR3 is TGTGCCAGCCAAACAGGGGGCGGGGAGACCCAGTACTTC. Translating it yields CASQTGGGETQYF.

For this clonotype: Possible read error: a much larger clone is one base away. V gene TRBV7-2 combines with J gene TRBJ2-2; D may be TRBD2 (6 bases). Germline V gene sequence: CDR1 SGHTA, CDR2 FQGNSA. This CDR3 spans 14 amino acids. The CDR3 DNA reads TGTGCCAGCAGCCCGTCTACGAACACCGGGGGGCTGTTTTTT. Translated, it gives CASSPSTNTGGLFF.

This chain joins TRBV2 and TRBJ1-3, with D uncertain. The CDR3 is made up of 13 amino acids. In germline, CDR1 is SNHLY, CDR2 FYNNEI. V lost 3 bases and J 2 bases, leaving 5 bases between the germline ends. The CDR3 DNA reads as TGTGCCAGCAGTGACGCGGCTGGAAACACCATATATTTT. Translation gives CASSDAAGNTIYF.

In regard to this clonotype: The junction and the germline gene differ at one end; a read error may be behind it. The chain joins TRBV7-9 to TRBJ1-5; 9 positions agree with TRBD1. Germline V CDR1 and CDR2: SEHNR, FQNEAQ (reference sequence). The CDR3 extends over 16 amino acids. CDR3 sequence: CASSQAGTGFNQPQHF. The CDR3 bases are TGCGCCAGCAGCCAAGCCGGGACAGGGTTCAATCAGCCCCAGCATTTT.

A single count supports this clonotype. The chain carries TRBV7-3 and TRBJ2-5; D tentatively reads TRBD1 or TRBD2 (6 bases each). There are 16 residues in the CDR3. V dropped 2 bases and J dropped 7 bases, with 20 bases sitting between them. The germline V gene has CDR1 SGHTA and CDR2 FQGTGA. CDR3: CASSLGPGGAVGTQYF. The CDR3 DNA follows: TGTGCCAGCAGCTTAGGGCCCGGGGGCGCCGTAGGGACCCAGTACTTC.

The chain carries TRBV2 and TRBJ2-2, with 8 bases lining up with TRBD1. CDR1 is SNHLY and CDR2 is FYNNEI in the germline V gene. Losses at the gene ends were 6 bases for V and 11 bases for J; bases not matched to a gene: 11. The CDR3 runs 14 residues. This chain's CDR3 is CASSRQGSSGELFF. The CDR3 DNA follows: TGTGCCAGCAGCAGACAGGGGTCCAGCGGAGAGCTGTTTTTT.

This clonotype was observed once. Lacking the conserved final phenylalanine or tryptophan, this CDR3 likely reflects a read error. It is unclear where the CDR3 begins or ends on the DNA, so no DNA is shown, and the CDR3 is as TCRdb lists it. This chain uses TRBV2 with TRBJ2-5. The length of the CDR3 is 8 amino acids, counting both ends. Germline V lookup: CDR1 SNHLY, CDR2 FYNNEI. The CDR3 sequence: CASRNGDL.

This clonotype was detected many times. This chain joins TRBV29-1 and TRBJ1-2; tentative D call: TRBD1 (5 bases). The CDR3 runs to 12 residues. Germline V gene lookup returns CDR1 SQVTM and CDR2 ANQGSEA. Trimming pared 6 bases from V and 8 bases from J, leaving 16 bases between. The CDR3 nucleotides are TGCAGCGTGTCTGATGGGACGGGGGGCTACACCTTC. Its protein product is CSVSDGTGGYTF.

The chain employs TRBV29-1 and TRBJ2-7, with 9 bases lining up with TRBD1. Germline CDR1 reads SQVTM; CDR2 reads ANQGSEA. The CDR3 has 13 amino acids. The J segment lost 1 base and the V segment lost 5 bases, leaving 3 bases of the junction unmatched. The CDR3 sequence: CSVQDRGSYEQYF. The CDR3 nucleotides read TGCAGCGTTCAGGACAGGGGATCCTACGAGCAGTACTTC.

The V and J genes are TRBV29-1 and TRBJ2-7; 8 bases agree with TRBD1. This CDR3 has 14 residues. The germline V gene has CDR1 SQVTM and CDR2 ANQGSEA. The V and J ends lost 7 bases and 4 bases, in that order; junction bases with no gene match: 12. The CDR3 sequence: CSARTGTHSYEQYF. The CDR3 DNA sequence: TGCAGCGCCCGGACAGGGACACACTCTTACGAGCAGTACTTC.

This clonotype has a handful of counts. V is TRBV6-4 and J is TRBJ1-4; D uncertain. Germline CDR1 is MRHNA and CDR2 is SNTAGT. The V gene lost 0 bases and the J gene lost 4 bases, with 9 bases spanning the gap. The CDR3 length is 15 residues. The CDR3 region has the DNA TGTGCCAGCAGTGACTCGAATCAGGTTAATGAAAAACTGTTTTTT. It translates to CASSDSNQVNEKLFF.

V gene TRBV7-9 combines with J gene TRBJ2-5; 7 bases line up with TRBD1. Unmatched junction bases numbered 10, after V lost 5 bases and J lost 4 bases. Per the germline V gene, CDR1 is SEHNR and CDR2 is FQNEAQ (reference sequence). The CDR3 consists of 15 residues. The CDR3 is CASSPKTGIPETQYF. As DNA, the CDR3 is TGTGCCAGCAGCCCCAAGACAGGGATTCCAGAGACCCAGTACTTC.

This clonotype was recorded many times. CDR3 amino acids: CSVEDPRTANYGYTF. In DNA form, the CDR3 reads TGCAGCGTTGAAGATCCGAGGACAGCGAACTATGGCTACACCTTC. The chain has TRBV29-1 and TRBJ1-2; TRBD1 is a possible D gene (6 bases). V dropped 0 bases and J dropped 2 bases, with 13 bases sitting between them. The germline gives CDR1 SQVTM, CDR2 ANQGSEA. This CDR3 has 15 amino acids.

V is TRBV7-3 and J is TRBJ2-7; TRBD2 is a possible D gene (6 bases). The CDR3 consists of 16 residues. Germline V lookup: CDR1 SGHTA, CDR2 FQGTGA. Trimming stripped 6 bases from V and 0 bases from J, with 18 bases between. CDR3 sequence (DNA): TGTGCCAGCAGTTACAGAGGAGTCGGGAGCTCCTACGAGCAGTACTTC. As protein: CASSYRGVGSSYEQYF.

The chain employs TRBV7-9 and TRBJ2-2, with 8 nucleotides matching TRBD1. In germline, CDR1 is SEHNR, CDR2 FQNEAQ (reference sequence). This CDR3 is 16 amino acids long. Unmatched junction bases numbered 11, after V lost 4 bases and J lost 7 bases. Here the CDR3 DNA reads TGTGCCAGCAGCTCCAGACAGGGGCGGAATGGCGGGGAGCTGTTTTTT. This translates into CASSSRQGRNGGELFF.

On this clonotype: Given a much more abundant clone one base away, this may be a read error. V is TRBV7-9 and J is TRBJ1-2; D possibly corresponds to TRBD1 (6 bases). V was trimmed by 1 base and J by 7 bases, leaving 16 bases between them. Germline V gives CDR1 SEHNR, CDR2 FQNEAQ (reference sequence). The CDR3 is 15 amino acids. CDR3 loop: CASSLDVQGPCGYTF. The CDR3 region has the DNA TGTGCCAGCAGCTTAGATGTGCAGGGGCCCTGTGGCTACACCTTC. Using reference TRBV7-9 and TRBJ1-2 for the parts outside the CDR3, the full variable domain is DTGVSQNPRHKITKRGQNVTFRCDPISEHNRLYWYRQTLGQGPEFLTYFQNEAQLEKSRLLSDRFSAERPKGSFSTLEIQRTEQGDSAMYLCASSLDVQGPCGYTFGSGTRLTVV.

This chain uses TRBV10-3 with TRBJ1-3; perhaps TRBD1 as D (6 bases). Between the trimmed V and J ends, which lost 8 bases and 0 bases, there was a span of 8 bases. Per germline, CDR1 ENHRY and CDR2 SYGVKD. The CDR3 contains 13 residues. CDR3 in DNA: TGTGCCATCTCACAGGGCTCTGGAAACACCATATATTTT. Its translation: CAISQGSGNTIYF.

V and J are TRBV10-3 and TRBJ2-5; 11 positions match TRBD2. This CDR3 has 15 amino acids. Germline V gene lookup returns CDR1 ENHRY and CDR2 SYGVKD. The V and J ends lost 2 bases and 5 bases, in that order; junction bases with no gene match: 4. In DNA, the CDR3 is TGTGCCATCAGTGAGAGTCCTAGCGGGGGGGAGACCCAGTACTTC. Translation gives CAISESPSGGETQYF.

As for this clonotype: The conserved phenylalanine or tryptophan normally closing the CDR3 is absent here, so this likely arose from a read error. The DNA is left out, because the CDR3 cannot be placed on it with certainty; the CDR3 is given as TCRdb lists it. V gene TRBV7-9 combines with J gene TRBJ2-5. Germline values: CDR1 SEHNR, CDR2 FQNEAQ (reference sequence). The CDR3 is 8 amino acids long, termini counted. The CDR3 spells CASSYHLQ.

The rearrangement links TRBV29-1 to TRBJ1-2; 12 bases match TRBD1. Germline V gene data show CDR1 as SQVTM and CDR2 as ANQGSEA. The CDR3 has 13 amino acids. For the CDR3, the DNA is TGCATCCCCCGGGACAGGGGGCACGATGGCTACACCTTC. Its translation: CIPRDRGHDGYTF. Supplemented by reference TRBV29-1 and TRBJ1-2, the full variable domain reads SAVISQKPSRDICQRGTSLTIQCQVDSQVTMMFWYRQQPGQSLTLIATANQGSEATYESGFVIDKFPISRPNLTFSTLTVSNMSPEDSSIYLCIPRDRGHDGYTFGSGTRLTVV.

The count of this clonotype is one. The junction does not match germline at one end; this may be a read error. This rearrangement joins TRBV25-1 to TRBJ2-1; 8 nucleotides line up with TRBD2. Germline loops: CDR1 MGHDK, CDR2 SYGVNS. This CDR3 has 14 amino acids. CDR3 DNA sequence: TGTGCCATCAGTCCCGCGGGGGGTTACAATGAGCAGTTCTTC. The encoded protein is CAISPAGGYNEQFF.

This CDR3 is CASSHRDRGGYTF. In nucleotides, the CDR3 is TGTGCCAGCAGCCACCGGGACAGGGGTGGCTACACCTTC. The J gene is TRBJ1-2, the V gene TRBV3-1; 10 positions agree with TRBD1. The CDR3 runs 13 residues. The trim removed 3 bases at V and 7 bases at J, leaving 2 bases unmatched. Per the germline V gene, CDR1 is LGHDT and CDR2 is YNNKEL (reference sequence).

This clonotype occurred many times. The CDR3 bases are TGTGCCAGTAGCTGGACAGGGGGCAATCAGCCCCAGCATTTT. It encodes CASSWTGGNQPQHF. The gene calls are TRBV19 and TRBJ1-5, with 9 bases aligning to TRBD1. Germline V CDR1 and CDR2: LNHDA, SQIVND (reference sequence). With 6 bases clipped from V and 2 bases from J, the junction kept 2 bases outside the gene matches. The CDR3 extends over 14 amino acids.